Below, 25 T cell receptor beta chains from the same sample are listed, as sequenced in a study of CD8+CD57+ T cells in acquired aplastic anemia. The patients chosen for sequencing had shown expansion of CD8+CD57+ cells (detected by flow cytometry). Profiling that covered TCR beta VDJ and CDR3 relied on genomic DNA as its template. One entry per CDR3 protein, called by TCRdb with MiXCR from the reads. The sample has 130,000 or so distinct CDR3 sequences, 45% to 60% seen once; the top ten hold about 31%. Source material: sorted CD4+, CD8+, or CD8+CD57+ T cells (not recorded which) from PBMCs. All receptors come from a human donor with aplastic anemia.

This clonotype was observed at least ten times. The chain recombines TRBV7-2 with TRBJ2-7, with D perhaps TRBD1 (5 bases). Trimming cost V 6 bases and J 3 bases, with 15 bases left between them. Germline V lookup: CDR1 SGHTA, CDR2 FQGNSA. The CDR3 sequence is 14 residues long. Here the CDR3 DNA reads TGTGCCAGCAGGCTAGGAAGGGGCCACTACGAGCAGTACTTC. This sequence encodes CASRLGRGHYEQYF.

The rearrangement uses TRBV7-7 and TRBJ2-6; 11 bases match TRBD2. This CDR3 has 17 amino acids. CDR1 is SSHAT and CDR2 is FNYEAQ in the germline V gene (reference sequence). The J segment lost 0 bases and the V segment lost 5 bases, leaving 3 bases of the junction unmatched. The CDR3 reads CASSPSGGLSGANVLTF. The CDR3 coding sequence is TGTGCCAGCAGCCCTAGCGGGGGGCTCTCTGGGGCCAACGTCCTGACTTTC.

In DNA form, the CDR3 reads TGTGCCAGCAGCCAAGGCTTAGCGGGAGGACTAGCCAAAAACATTCAGTACTTC. This encodes CASSQGLAGGLAKNIQYF. The J gene is TRBJ2-4, the V gene TRBV3-1; 10 bases align to TRBD2. V was clipped by 1 base and J by 0 bases; unmatched bases: 6. The CDR3 has 18 residues. CDR1 and CDR2 from the germline V gene are LGHDT and YNNKEL (reference sequence).

This clonotype was found once. This may arise from a read error, as a much more abundant clone is one base away. This sequence joins TRBV6-5 and TRBJ2-3; 8 nucleotides agree with TRBD2. The J segment lost 4 bases and the V segment lost 0 bases, leaving 3 bases of the junction unmatched. CDR3 size: 15 residues. CDR1 and CDR2 (germline): MNHEY, SVGAGI. The CDR3 DNA sequence: TGTGCCAGCAGTTACTCGAGCGGGAGCGCAGATACGCAGTATTTT. This translates into CASSYSSGSADTQYF.

This clonotype came up a few times. The rearrangement uses TRBV28 and TRBJ2-1, with D unclear. The CDR3 totals 15 residues. Germline lookup yields CDR1 MDHEN and CDR2 SYDVKM. V was pared by 6 bases and J by 4 bases, with 16 bases between. The CDR3 DNA reads as TGTGCCAGCAGGTGGGCGGTCGGCCTATACAATGAGCAGTTCTTC. It yields the protein CASRWAVGLYNEQFF.

This clonotype came up a few times. The chain employs TRBV24-1 and TRBJ1-1; D is unclear. The CDR3 has 15 amino acids. With 3 bases removed from V and 3 bases from J, the gap between germline ends came to 13 bases. Germline CDR1 is KGHDR and CDR2 is SFDVKD. The CDR3 reads CATSDLSFSYTEAFF. DNA of the CDR3: TGTGCCACCAGTGATCTCTCCTTTTCGTACACTGAAGCTTTCTTT.

This chain connects TRBV10-3 to TRBJ2-1; 8 nucleotides match TRBD2. Trimming cost V 0 bases and J 8 bases; bases outside gene matches: 9. The CDR3 sequence is 16 residues long. CDR1 is ENHRY, CDR2 SYGVKD, per germline. The CDR3 DNA follows: TGTGCCATCAGTGAGTCTGGCGGGAGGAGTACACATGAGCAGTTCTTC. This translates into CAISESGGRSTHEQFF.

This clonotype has ten or more counts. The chain links TRBV10-3 to TRBJ1-4; tentative D call: TRBD1 (5 bases). The CDR3 spans 13 residues. V was trimmed by 3 bases and J by 8 bases, leaving 10 bases between them. The germline gives CDR1 ENHRY, CDR2 SYGVKD. In DNA form, the CDR3 reads TGTGCCATCAGTGAAGGGGTCGGGGAAAAACTGTTTTTT. Its protein is CAISEGVGEKLFF.

This clonotype was seen repeatedly, ten times or more. V gene TRBV7-9 combines with J gene TRBJ1-2, with 8 bases that match TRBD1. The J segment lost 7 bases and the V segment lost 4 bases, leaving 14 bases of the junction unmatched. Germline CDR1 reads SEHNR; CDR2 reads FQNEAQ (reference sequence). CDR3 length: 16 amino acids. CDR3 amino acids: CASSSDRVGGLGGYTF. The CDR3 nucleotides read TGTGCCAGCAGCTCGGACAGGGTCGGGGGCTTAGGTGGCTACACCTTC.

The rearrangement uses TRBV20-1 and TRBJ1-1, with D tentatively TRBD1 (6 bases). Germline V gene sequence: CDR1 DFQATT, CDR2 SNEGSKA (reference sequence). This CDR3 has 11 residues. V dropped 3 bases and J dropped 8 bases, with 10 bases sitting between them. CDR3 sequence reads: CSARPGAEAFF. CDR3 coding DNA: TGCAGTGCTAGGCCGGGGGCCGAAGCTTTCTTT.

This clonotype has only a few counts. The chain is built from TRBV2 and TRBJ1-3; a weak D match, TRBD1 (6 bases). The CDR3 extends over 12 amino acids. V was shortened by 11 bases and J by 4 bases, with 12 bases between the two germline ends. Germline CDR1 is SNHLY and CDR2 is FYNNEI. This chain's CDR3 is CAVQGGGNTIYF. The CDR3 DNA is TGTGCCGTACAGGGAGGCGGAAACACCATATATTTT.

The sample holds one count of this clonotype. The V gene is TRBV19, the J gene TRBJ1-2; 7 bases align to TRBD1. The trim removed 9 bases at V and 3 bases at J, leaving 13 bases unmatched. CDR3 size: 15 residues. Germline V gene lookup returns CDR1 LNHDA and CDR2 SQIVND (reference sequence). This chain's CDR3 is CASTSYDRDYYGYTF. The CDR3 region has the DNA TGTGCCAGCACCTCTTATGACAGGGACTACTATGGCTACACCTTC.

CDR3 DNA: TGTGCCAGCAGTTTTGCAGGGCCCACTGAAGCTTTCTTT. This encodes CASSFAGPTEAFF. The chain couples TRBV2 to TRBJ1-1, with D possibly TRBD1 on 5 matching bases. The CDR3 is made up of 13 amino acids. Trimming pared 5 bases from V and 4 bases from J, leaving 11 bases between. From germline, CDR1 is SNHLY and CDR2 FYNNEI.

The V and J genes are TRBV30 and TRBJ1-2, with 8 bases fitting TRBD1. There are 14 residues in the CDR3. Germline loops: CDR1 GTSNPN, CDR2 SVGIG (reference sequence). V lost 4 bases, J lost 1 base, and 5 bases stayed unmatched. The CDR3 region has the DNA TGTGCCTGGATGCAGGGGGCTTTTAACTATGGCTACACCTTC. This translates into CAWMQGAFNYGYTF.

This chain connects TRBV7-9 to TRBJ2-5; D gene uncertain. Germline V CDR1 and CDR2: SEHNR, FQNEAQ (reference sequence). The CDR3 covers 13 residues. Trimming left V 0 bases short and J 5 bases short, with 7 bases between. CDR3 amino acids: CASSLALVETQYF. The DNA for the CDR3 is TGTGCCAGCAGCTTAGCGCTCGTGGAGACCCAGTACTTC. The entire variable domain, with the rest obtained from reference TRBV7-9 and TRBJ2-5, is as follows: DTGVSQNPRHKITKRGQNVTFRCDPISEHNRLYWYRQTLGQGPEFLTYFQNEAQLEKSRLLSDRFSAERPKGSFSTLEIQRTEQGDSAMYLCASSLALVETQYFGPGTRLLVL.

This clonotype was counted many times. This chain uses TRBV19 with TRBJ2-7, with D possibly being TRBD1 (6 bases). The length of the CDR3 is 15 residues. In germline, CDR1 is LNHDA, CDR2 SQIVND (reference sequence). V lost 3 bases and J 4 bases, leaving 16 bases between the germline ends. CDR3 protein: CASSISQGIFYEQYF. The CDR3 nucleotides read TGTGCCAGTAGTATTAGCCAGGGGATATTTTACGAGCAGTACTTC.

The chain has TRBV20-1 and TRBJ1-5; 8 bases align to TRBD1. There are 16 residues in the CDR3. Trimming removed 2 bases from V and 3 bases from J; junction bases left unmatched: 9. Germline V gene data show CDR1 as DFQATT and CDR2 as SNEGSKA (reference sequence). DNA of the CDR3: TGCAGTGCTAGACCTATTGGACAGGGTTACAATCAGCCCCAGCATTTT. Its protein product is CSARPIGQGYNQPQHF.

The chain joins TRBV29-1 to TRBJ1-1; TRBD1 matches 10 bases. Germline CDR1 reads SQVTM; CDR2 reads ANQGSEA. The CDR3 has 12 amino acids. CDR3 loop: CRAGQGSGEAFF. In DNA form, the CDR3 reads TGCAGAGCGGGACAGGGGAGTGGTGAAGCTTTCTTT.

This rearrangement joins TRBV20-1 to TRBJ2-7; 7 nucleotides line up with TRBD1. With V trimmed by 4 bases and J by 4 bases, 1 base remained unmatched. CDR1 is DFQATT and CDR2 is SNEGSKA in the germline V gene (reference sequence). The CDR3 sequence is 11 residues long. This CDR3 reads CSAKTGYEQYF. The CDR3 DNA follows: TGCAGTGCTAAGACAGGGTACGAGCAGTACTTC.

This clonotype came up once. The chain links TRBV10-3 to TRBJ1-6, with D perhaps TRBD1 (6 bases). The CDR3 spans 15 residues. The germline V and J ends were trimmed by 6 bases and 0 bases, with 9 bases remaining between them. Germline CDR1 reads ENHRY; CDR2 reads SYGVKD. In nucleotides, the CDR3 is TGTGCCATCAGAGAGGACAGCTCCTATAATTCACCCCTCCACTTT. The encoded protein is CAIREDSSYNSPLHF.

On this clonotype: A read error is possible here, since a much larger clone lies one base away. The chain is built from TRBV13 and TRBJ2-5; possibly TRBD1 for D (5 bases). Deletions cut 0 bases from V and 3 bases from J, with 11 bases between. The CDR3 is 15 amino acids. Germline V gene sequence: CDR1 PRHDT, CDR2 FYEKMQ (reference sequence). CDR3 DNA: TGTGCCAGCAGCTTAGGACAGGATTGGGAAGAGACCCAGTACTTC. This encodes CASSLGQDWEETQYF.

This clonotype was observed a handful of times. This chain joins TRBV20-1 and TRBJ2-5; D might be TRBD1 (6 bases). The V gene lost 4 bases and the J gene lost 2 bases, with 14 bases spanning the gap. The CDR3 has 14 amino acids. Germline-derived CDR1 and CDR2 are DFQATT and SNEGSKA (reference sequence). DNA for the CDR3: TGCAGTGCTAAAAGACAGGCCTCACAAGAGACCCAGTACTTC. The encoded protein is CSAKRQASQETQYF.

This clonotype came up a few times. CDR3 region: CASSEKARGWDTEAFF. CDR3 nucleotide sequence: TGTGCCAGCAGTGAAAAGGCTCGGGGCTGGGACACTGAAGCTTTCTTT. The chain carries TRBV2 and TRBJ1-1; tentative D call: TRBD1 (5 bases). Trimming pared 2 bases from V and 3 bases from J, leaving 16 bases between. The CDR3 consists of 16 residues. CDR1 is SNHLY and CDR2 is FYNNEI in the germline V gene.

The chain is built from TRBV7-6 and TRBJ2-7, with 12 bases lining up with TRBD2. V gave up 0 bases and J gave up 2 bases; unmatched junction bases: 5. This CDR3 region has 17 residues. Germline V gene sequence: CDR1 SGHVS, CDR2 FNYEAQ. The DNA of the CDR3 is TGTGCCAGCAGCTTAGCCGGGACTAGCGGGCAAGCCTACGAGCAGTACTTC. Amino acids: CASSLAGTSGQAYEQYF.

This clonotype showed up many times. This chain links TRBV5-5 with TRBJ2-7; D not certain. Germline-derived CDR1 and CDR2 are SGHKS and YYEKEE (reference sequence). The CDR3 runs 18 residues. V lost 2 bases and J 3 bases, leaving 24 bases between the germline ends. The CDR3: CASSLGPDEWYWIYEQYF. As DNA, the CDR3 is TGTGCCAGCAGCTTAGGACCAGATGAATGGTACTGGATCTACGAGCAGTACTTC.